This T cell receptor beta chain was documented in a study of vaccination effects on CD4 cells after COVID-19. The study's findings and limits: At late timepoints after vaccination, vaccine- and infection-induced clones shrank markedly. Recruitment yielded few convalescent patients, and the study had no early post-infection timepoints.

Method: immunoSEQ multiplex PCR; TCRdb's copy keeps in-frame clones and lacks some. The data contain fewer than 40,000 clones, more than 60% of them singletons. Note on this clone: No antigen is known for it.

Expansion of antigen-specific CD4+ T cells with viral peptide pools was carried out by the ViraFEST assay before sequencing. With more than 9 days of culture completed, CD4+ T cells were isolated. Neither prior SARS-CoV-2 infection nor positive nucleocapsid antibodies were present in the vaccine recipients. Roughly 1.9 million PBMC were placed in each well, which was supplemented with roughly 9.1 IU/ml IL-2 and roughly 9 ug/ml peptides. IL-2 medium supplanted half the medium on days 3 and 7. V was clipped by 0 bases and J by 6 bases; unmatched bases: 10. CDR1 LGHDT and CDR2 YNNKEL come from the germline V gene (reference sequence). The CDR3 has 17 residues.

The sequence was collected from a human donor who received a COVID-19 vaccine. The chain recombines TRBV3-1 (or the pseudogene TRBV3-2) with TRBJ2-1, with 8 bases aligning to TRBD2. Sequenced here: CD4+ T cells from PBMCs cultured with SARS-CoV-2 spike peptides, sampled before COVID-19 vaccination. The CDR3 DNA follows: TGTGCCAGCAGCCAAGAGGAACGTTTCGGGGGGGCCAATGAGCAGTTCTTC. Its translation is CASSQEERFGGANEQFF.